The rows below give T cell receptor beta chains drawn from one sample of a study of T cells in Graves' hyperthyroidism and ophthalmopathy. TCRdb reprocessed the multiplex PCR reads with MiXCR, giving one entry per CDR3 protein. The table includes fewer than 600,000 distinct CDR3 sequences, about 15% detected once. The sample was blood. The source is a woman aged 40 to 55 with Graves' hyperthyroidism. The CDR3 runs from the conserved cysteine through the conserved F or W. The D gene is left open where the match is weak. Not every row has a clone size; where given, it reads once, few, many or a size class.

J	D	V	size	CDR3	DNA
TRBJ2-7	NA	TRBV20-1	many	CSPRDSYEQYF	TGCAGTCCACGGGACTCCTACGAGCAGTACTTC
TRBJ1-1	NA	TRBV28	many	CASSPGPTRAFF	TGTGCCAGCAGTCCGGGGCCTACTCGGGCTTTCTTT
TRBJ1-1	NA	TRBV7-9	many	CASSLPRVGNTEAFF	TGTGCCAGCAGCTTACCCAGGGTCGGGAACACTGAAGCTTTCTTT
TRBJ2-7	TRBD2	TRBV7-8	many	CASSSRRGLAGGRSEQYF	TGTGCCAGCAGCTCTAGAAGAGGACTAGCGGGAGGACGTTCCGAGCAGTACTTC
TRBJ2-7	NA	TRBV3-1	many	CASSRADYEQYF	TGTGCCAGCAGCCGGGCGGACTACGAGCAGTACTTC
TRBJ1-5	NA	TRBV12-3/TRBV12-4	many	CATNSGVRQPQHF	TGTGCCACCAATAGTGGGGTGCGTCAGCCCCAGCATTTT
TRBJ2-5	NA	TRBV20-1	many	CSAAPASGGQETQYF	TGCAGTGCTGCCCCCGCGTCTGGAGGCCAAGAGACCCAGTACTTC
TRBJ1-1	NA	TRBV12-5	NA	CASGSGTEAFF	TGTGCTAGTGGTTCAGGCACTGAAGCTTTCTTT
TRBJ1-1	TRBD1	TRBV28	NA	CASTPSGQGNTEAFF	TGTGCCAGCACCCCTTCCGGACAGGGGAACACTGAAGCTTTCTTT
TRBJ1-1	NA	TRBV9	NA	CASSVDGQPEAFF	TGTGCCAGCAGCGTAGATGGGCAGCCTGAAGCTTTCTTT
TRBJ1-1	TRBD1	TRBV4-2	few	CASSQNTGGTEAFF	TGTGCCAGCAGCCAAAATACAGGGGGCACTGAAGCTTTCTTT
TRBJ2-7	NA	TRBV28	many	CASSLIAADSSYEQYF	TGTGCCAGCAGTTTAATAGCGGCTGATTCCTCCTACGAGCAGTACTTC
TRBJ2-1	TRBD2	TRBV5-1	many	CASSLEAGGPLDEQFF	TGCGCCAGCAGCCTCGAAGCGGGAGGGCCTTTGGATGAGCAGTTCTTC
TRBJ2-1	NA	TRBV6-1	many	CASSERTGSYNEQFF	TGTGCCAGCAGTGAACGGACTGGGTCCTACAATGAGCAGTTCTTC
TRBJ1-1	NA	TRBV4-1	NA	CASSQDSVPTEAFF	TGCGCCAGCAGCCAAGATTCAGTACCCACTGAAGCTTTCTTT
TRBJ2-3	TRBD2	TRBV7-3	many	CASSLNPGLGSTDTQYF	TGTGCCAGCAGCTTAAACCCCGGACTAGGCAGCACAGATACGCAGTATTTT
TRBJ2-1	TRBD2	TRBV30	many	CAWSRLAGGGEQFF	TGTGCCTGGAGTAGACTAGCGGGAGGTGGAGAGCAGTTCTTC
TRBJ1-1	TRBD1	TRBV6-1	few	CASSEAGQGVTEAFF	TGTGCCAGCAGTGAAGCTGGCCAGGGGGTTACTGAAGCTTTCTTT
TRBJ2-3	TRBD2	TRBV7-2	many	CASSLWRTSGSSTDTQYF	TGTGCCAGCAGCTTATGGAGAACTAGCGGGTCTAGCACAGATACGCAGTATTTT
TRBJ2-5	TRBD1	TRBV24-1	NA	CATSGKTGRFGETQYF	TGTGCCACCAGTGGTAAGACAGGGAGATTTGGAGAGACCCAGTACTTC
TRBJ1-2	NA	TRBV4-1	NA	CASSQGFYYGYTF	TGCGCCAGCAGCCAGGGGTTTTACTATGGCTACACCTTC
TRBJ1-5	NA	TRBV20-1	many	CSVRDGGSNQPQHF	TGCAGTGTCCGGGACGGCGGTAGCAATCAGCCCCAGCATTTT
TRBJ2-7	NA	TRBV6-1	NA	CASSKGGDEQYF	TGTGCCAGCAGTAAAGGGGGGGACGAGCAGTACTTC
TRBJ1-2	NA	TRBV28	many	CASSLGGSAGVYGYTF	TGTGCCAGCAGTCTCGGCGGGTCTGCAGGCGTCTATGGCTACACCTTC
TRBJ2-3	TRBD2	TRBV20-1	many	CSAPTSGRRTDTQYF	TGCAGTGCACCGACTAGCGGGAGGCGCACAGATACGCAGTATTTT
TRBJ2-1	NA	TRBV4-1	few	CASSQDIGGDEQFF	TGCGCCAGCAGCCAAGATATCGGTGGTGATGAGCAGTTCTTC
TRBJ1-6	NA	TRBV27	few	CASSPGGGGNSPLHF	TGTGCCAGCAGTCCGGGGGGGGGAGGCAATTCACCCCTCCACTTT
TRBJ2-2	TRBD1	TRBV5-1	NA	CASSGRDSANTGELFF	TGCGCCAGCAGCGGACGGGACAGTGCGAACACCGGGGAGCTGTTTTTT
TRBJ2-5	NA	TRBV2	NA	CAGYSGTQETQYF	TGTGCCGGCTACTCCGGGACCCAAGAGACCCAGTACTTC
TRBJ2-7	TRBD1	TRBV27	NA	CASSRQGAPYEQYF	TGTGCCAGCAGTAGACAGGGAGCGCCCTACGAGCAGTACTTC
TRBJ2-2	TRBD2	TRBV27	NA	CASSPTSGRGLGTGELFF	TGTGCCAGCAGTCCGACTAGCGGGAGAGGATTGGGCACCGGGGAGCTGTTTTTT